The 2 T cell receptor beta chains below come from one sample, sequenced in a study of T cell changes during pregnancy in multiple sclerosis. Profiling relied on immunoSEQ multiplex PCR, and the TCRdb table lists in-frame clones only, not all of them. The table has fewer than 65,000 clones, roughly nine tenths seen once; the top ten hold 2.2%. The sequencing here drew on peripheral blood, taken in the third trimester of pregnancy. These receptors were obtained from a female donor in good health, enrolled as a control in a pregnancy study.

The genes are TRBV10-3 and TRBJ2-7; TRBD1 aligns across 10 bases. The CDR3 has 14 residues. Germline V lookup: CDR1 ENHRY, CDR2 SYGVKD. J was trimmed by 6 bases and V by 4 bases; bases with no gene match: 6. CDR3 loop: CAISGGTGVVEQYF. CDR3 in DNA: TGTGCCATCAGTGGGGGGACAGGGGTTGTCGAGCAGTACTTC.

The chain has TRBV4-1 and TRBJ1-2; D ambiguous. V lost 1 base to trimming and J lost 8 bases, with 14 bases between them. This CDR3 is 14 amino acids long. Germline V gene lookup returns CDR1 MGHRA and CDR2 YSYEKL. The DNA for the CDR3 is TGCGCCAGCAGCCAAGGGGCCATAGTTGGGGGCTACACCTTC. This sequence encodes CASSQGAIVGGYTF.